This T cell receptor (beta chain) was sequenced in a study of T cell repertoires in cytomegalovirus infection. Across the study: Public TCR beta signature analysis indicated the presence of both CMV infection and matching HLA type.

TCRdb re-derived calls from the reads in MiXCR, one entry per CDR3 protein. Counted here are roughly 800,000 distinct CDR3 sequences, 25% to 35% occurring once; the ten biggest clones make up around 12%. Notes on the study in general: Within the response measured ex vivo, HLA-C-restricted CMV-specific TCR beta clonotypes were dominant.

This clonotype was detected only a few times. Antigen specificity is unknown. Sequenced here: cultured CD8+ T cells from PBMCs, sampled from culture after CMV antigen stimulation. This TCR was sampled from a human donor in good health (CMV status not recorded). Some clones in this sample may be carry-over from other donors' samples.

CDR3 in DNA: TGTGCCAGCAGCCATGGGAGGGGAGCTTTCTTT. Its protein product is CASSHGRGAFF. The rearrangement joins TRBV7-8 to TRBJ1-1; D is possibly TRBD1 (5 bases). The CDR3 covers 11 residues. Trimming removed 5 bases from V and 10 bases from J, with 11 bases in between. Germline CDR1 and CDR2: SGHVS and FQNEAQ.